The 10 T cell receptor beta chains given below trace back to one sample, sequenced in a study of T cell clonality in common variable immunodeficiency. Study observations and caveats: Reportedly, TCR beta sequences from common variable immunodeficiency showed fewer deletions and N-nucleotide insertions.

Their target antigens are unknown. The table came from immunoSEQ multiplex PCR; TCRdb's copy has only in-frame clones and leaves some out. The sample presents roughly 33,000 clones, none singletons. Sample: peripheral blood mononuclear cells. These receptors were collected from a human donor with common variable immunodeficiency.

This clone was counted many times. The read stops 3 residues short of the end of the CDR3; the missing end is completed from the germline J gene. V usage is TRBV29-1 and J usage is TRBJ2-5; weak D call: TRBD2 (5 bases). Trimming cost V 0 bases and J 2 bases, with 10 bases left between them. CDR3 size: 14 residues. Germline CDR1 SQVTM, CDR2 ANQGSEA. CDR3 region: CSVEDYSGQETQYF. The CDR3 DNA, read in part, is TGCAGCGTTGAAGATTATTCGGGGCAAGAGACC.

As concerns this clone: Read coverage stops 3 residues before the CDR3 terminus; the germline J gene supplies the remainder. The chain is built from TRBV7-3 and TRBJ2-1; D is unresolved. Looked up from germline, CDR1 is SGHTA and CDR2 is FQGTGA. This CDR3 is built from 13 residues. V was cut by 4 bases and J by 8 bases, with 12 bases left in between. CDR3 DNA, as far as it was read: TGTGCCAGCAGCTCCCAACCTGGGCATGAG. As protein: CASSSQPGHE. Given in full, the CDR3 is CASSSQPGHEQFF.

Worth noting for this clone: Sequencing ends 3 residues short of the CDR3 end; the germline J gene provides the rest. This chain uses TRBV30 with TRBJ2-3; 8 bases match TRBD1. Germline CDR1 reads GTSNPN; CDR2 reads SVGIG (reference sequence). V trimming: 0 bases; J trimming: 3 bases; junction bases outside the gene matches: 5. The CDR3 totals 15 residues. The DNA read from the CDR3 is TGTGCCTGGAGTGTAGGCAGGGGGCAAACAGATACG. Protein product: CAWSVGRGQTDT. The full CDR3 protein reads CAWSVGRGQTDTQYF.

The sequenced CDR3 bases are TGTGCCAGCAGTGAGGGGGGGTTAACTGAA. This translates into CASSEGGLTE. The whole CDR3 sequence reads CASSEGGLTEAFF. The rearrangement joins TRBV2 to TRBJ1-1, with D tentatively TRBD1 (5 bases). The sequence runs out 3 residues before the end of the CDR3; the remainder is reconstructed from the germline J gene. The CDR3 is made up of 13 amino acids. CDR1 is SNHLY and CDR2 is FYNNEI in the germline V gene. Trimming shortened V by 3 bases and J by 5 bases, and 10 bases separated the two germline ends.

This clone has only a few counts. CDR3 in amino acids: CASSGTVNQPQHF. The CDR3 DNA, read in part, is TGTGCCAGTAGTGGGACAGTGAATCAGCCC. The chain combines TRBV19 with TRBJ1-5, with 7 bases matching TRBD1. The CDR3 is cut off 3 residues early in the read; its end comes from the germline J gene. The V segment lost 5 bases and the J segment 4 bases; nucleotides outside the gene matches: 2. The CDR3 has 13 amino acids. From germline, CDR1 is LNHDA and CDR2 SQIVND (reference sequence).

The table lists this clone with a few counts. The read falls 3 residues short of the CDR3 end, and the missing part is taken from the germline J gene. V and J are TRBV6-1 and TRBJ1-6; D is perhaps TRBD1 (6 bases). The V end was cut by 2 bases, the J end by 7 bases, with 12 bases between. This CDR3 has 15 residues. Germline lookup yields CDR1 MNHNS and CDR2 SASEGT. The CDR3 DNA, read in part, is TGTGCCAGCAGTGAAAATCCGGGACAAAATTCACCC. It yields the protein CASSENPGQNSP. From start to end, the CDR3 is CASSENPGQNSPLHF.

This clone appeared a few times. The read gets to within 3 residues of the CDR3 end, and the germline J gene fills in the rest. J is TRBJ2-7 and V is TRBV7-2; D is perhaps TRBD2 (5 bases). The germline V gene encodes CDR1 SGHTA and CDR2 FQGNSA. The CDR3 sequence is 14 residues long. V shed 4 bases and J shed 6 bases, with 16 bases lying between them. CDR3 DNA (partial): TGTGCCAGCAGCTCATCGAACCGGGCGGGCGAG. It is translated as CASSSSNRAGE. The whole CDR3 region reads CASSSSNRAGEQYF.

To note about this clone: The read ends 3 residues early relative to the CDR3; the germline J gene fills the gap. The chain is built from TRBV6-1 and TRBJ1-3, with D perhaps matching TRBD1 (5 bases). V lost 4 bases and J 7 bases, leaving 17 bases between the germline ends. The CDR3 is made up of 15 amino acids. Germline values: CDR1 MNHNS, CDR2 SASEGT. The DNA read from the CDR3 is TGTGCCAGCAGTGCAGCCTGGGCAGGGCAGAACACC. It is translated as CASSAAWAGQNT. The CDR3 in its entirety is CASSAAWAGQNTIYF.

The sample holds a few counts of this clone. The read ends 3 residues early relative to the CDR3; the germline J gene fills the gap. The chain joins TRBV7-2 to TRBJ2-7, with 7 nucleotides matching TRBD1. CDR1 is SGHTA, CDR2 FQGNSA, per germline. The CDR3 runs to 16 residues. V lost 4 bases, J lost 2 bases, and 11 bases stayed unmatched. The CDR3 loop reads CASSSAPGQVAYEQYF. The CDR3 bases that were read are TGTGCCAGCAGCTCAGCACCCGGACAGGTAGCCTACGAG.

In this sample, this clone turned up many times. The read terminates 3 residues ahead of where the CDR3 ends, so the germline J gene completes it. The chain employs TRBV5-1 and TRBJ2-3; maybe TRBD2 (5 bases). The germline V gene has CDR1 SGHRS and CDR2 YFSETQ. The length of the CDR3 is 14 residues. V lost 4 bases and J lost 4, with 13 bases in between. The CDR3 DNA, read in part, is TGCGCCAGCAGCCCCAGCGGCGTGGCAGATACG. It encodes CASSPSGVADT. The full CDR3 protein is CASSPSGVADTQYF.